The source of this T cell receptor beta chain is a study of cytomegalovirus exposure and HLA in healthy donors listed by TCRdb under 2017. A note on the overall study: An earlier analysis of several hundred of the donors reported 250 to 300 Gb of sequence data and 117 million unique TCR beta sequences from roughly 200 million T cells. All discovery cohort repertoires had been generated using a single sequencing platform. A separate validation cohort of 100 to 150 different subjects was used in addition to the approximately 700-subject first cohort. Using immunosequencing, the study profiled T cell repertoires from fewer than 700 subjects and related those repertoires to cytomegalovirus serostatus. The genetic ancestry cluster associated with self-reported Caucasian donors included about 81% of the 398 genotyped donors. A later genetic analysis used genome-wide SNP genotypes for about 65% of the roughly 700 donors, treating that subset as a discovery cohort. An earlier analysis of 587 of the donors applied high-throughput TCR beta sequencing to assess whether each TCR beta V gene segment acted as functional or pseudogenic. Donor age, sex, ethnicity and CMV serostatus were compiled together with the repertoire data. Around 300 gigabases of sequencing data and 70 million to 100 million unique TCR sequences were included in an early release covering over 600 HLA-typed donors. To predict cytomegalovirus infection status, the study brought together high-throughput TCR immunosequencing, statistical association of individual TCRs with disease status, and machine learning. About five DR-DQ haplotypes were treated as single units for association and clustering because of strong linkage in the cohort. Rather than using new phenotypic data, the later analysis identified candidate immune exposures from TCR beta sequences and from how often those sequences occurred across donors. The study was designed to test whether signatures of past pathogen exposure could be identified by cataloging public T cell receptors. Class I and class II HLA loci were covered by the typing at four-digit resolution. Among over 350 genotyped donors of the cohort, an average of about 240,000 unique TCR beta nucleotide sequences were sequenced per donor, roughly 18% of them non-productive. In a later analysis, previously published TCR beta repertoires from 550 to 700 donors were re-analyzed and high-resolution HLA genotyping was added so that TCR occurrence patterns could be studied. The number of donors typed differed by locus, with 629-630 for A, B, C, DRB1 and DQB1, about 500 for DQA1, 606 for DPA1, and some 470 for DPB1.

Note on this clone: Its recognized antigen is unknown. Per-base qualities were not stored, and no clone one base away is much larger.

General findings and caveats noted by the study authors: When HLA alleles, especially DR and DQ, strongly co-occurred, TCR associations were difficult to assign to individual alleles. According to a later genetic analysis, donors in an Asian-associated ancestry cluster had fewer N-insertions in productive TCRs than the approximately 690-donor mean. A further reported finding was that TCR beta sequences accurately predicted the HLA-A and HLA-B alleles for most subjects in the first cohort. An association between a missense DCLRE1C variant and V-gene and J-gene trimming of TCR beta chains was found in a later genetic analysis and replicated in an independent cohort. In a later analysis, HLA-associated TCR beta chains showed more clonal expansion and lower generation probabilities than non-associated chains that were equally common. The classifier was reported to diagnose cytomegalovirus status with high specificity and sensitivity in both the original cohort and the validation cohort. Three of the identified cytomegalovirus-associated TCR beta chains were confirmed in vitro to be specific for cytomegalovirus antigens. An earlier analysis of approximately 500 of the donors showed that most TCR beta V segments appeared in productive rearrangements either about 90% or about 30% of the time, which broadly matched IMGT annotations. It was suggested by the authors that the approach could potentially be generalized to other disease states and immunological phenotypes. Some IMGT-functional V segments, including TRBV6-2 and TRBV6-3, could not be told apart with the 87-base-pair reads, so those segments were excluded. Most TCR sequences were seen in very few donors, while some public TCRs were found in many individuals. In a later analysis, the rate of TCR association differed among HLA loci, with DRB1 alleles having the most associated TCRs and HLA-C alleles having the fewest. A later analysis reported that several top co-occurrence clusters appeared linked to parvovirus B19, influenza, CMV and Epstein-Barr virus. HLA typing was unavailable for some donors at each locus, so association tests used only the typed subset. In this cohort, only TCR beta chains were sequenced, and detectable features were limited by the absence of alpha or paired-chain data. The presence/absence analyses assumed that sequencing depth was roughly uniform across donors, and that assumption may not be true. Correlated functional status among segregating V segments might be attributable to linkage disequilibrium, but an unknown experimental factor could not be ruled out. A later analysis associated 15,000 or so TCR beta sequences with specific HLA alleles at a false discovery rate of 0.05. In the study, approximately 160 TCR beta chains were listed as associated with cytomegalovirus. Because counts were too low, roughly 17 rarely observed V segments, including chromosome 9 orphons, were left out of the earlier analysis of a few hundred of the donors. A group of highly shared sequence variants was considered likely to be a technical artifact of the sequencing pipeline. Immune exposure information for the cohort was limited to CMV serostatus. In a later analysis, most CMV-associated TCR beta chains were found to appear HLA-restricted, with HLA associations seemingly driven largely by CMV exposure.

In total, 600 or so healthy bone marrow donors made up the cohort. All cohort members were sampled while nominally healthy, although unrecorded immune exposures were likely present. The donor tested CMV seronegative, placing the donor among the 350 or so seronegative members of the cohort. A peripheral blood sample was collected from each donor, and TCR beta sequencing was performed on peripheral blood mononuclear cells. Genomic DNA was extracted from the blood cell samples with the Qiagen DNeasy Blood Extraction Kit. Libraries were built with the immunoSEQ multiplex PCR assay. A mixture of 60 forward primers for TCR Vbeta segments and 13 reverse primers for TCR Jbeta segments was used in the multiplex PCR. A multiplex PCR assay on genomic DNA amplified the CDR3 region of rearranged TCR beta genes. The amplified TCR beta libraries were sequenced on the Illumina HiSeq System as 87-base-pair reads. Turning to the authors' computational methods: A later analysis tallied roughly 80 million unique TCR beta chains across the 666 repertoires, and about 10 million of those chains were shared by two or more donors. Raw reads were error-corrected and collapsed into unique sequences with a nearest-neighbor algorithm that merged closely related sequences to remove PCR and sequencing errors. To assign V, D and J gene segments, CDR3 sequences were aligned to IMGT reference sequences. Each retained sequence needed at least a six-nucleotide match to both a V gene segment and a J gene segment. Rearrangements were classified as productive when the CDR3 lacked stop codons and remained in frame with V and J, and all other rearrangements were classified as non-productive. CDR3 was defined according to IMGT convention as the region running from the second conserved V-encoded cysteine to the conserved J-encoded phenylalanine. The earlier analysis of 500 to 750 of the donors excluded any sequence lacking an unambiguous match to a single V gene segment. In an earlier analysis of 587 of the donors, a V segment was called functional when productive rearrangements were above 56.7%, and segregating when the standard deviation between donors exceeded 5%. A statistical classification framework was built to diagnose cytomegalovirus status from the catalog of TCR beta chain sequences. In a later analysis, TCR nucleotide sequences were compared against IMGT/GENE-DB human TR gene sequences so that V and J genes could be assigned. The TCRdist pipeline was used in a later analysis to assign CDR3 sequences and most-parsimonious VDJ recombination scenarios. In a later analysis, each TCR beta chain was defined by its CDR3 amino acid sequence together with its V-gene family, and reads without a unique V-gene family were excluded. In a later analysis, several hundred highly shared, low-generation-probability nucleotide sequences were removed to address suspected cross-contamination and a sequencing artifact. A later analysis calculated a clonal expansion index for each public chain from normalized within-repertoire ranks of inferred template counts. In a later analysis, generation probabilities were computed using a VDJ recombination model fitted to out-of-frame rearrangements, and the results were checked against IGoR. In a later analysis, TCR-TCR, TCR-HLA and TCR-CMV co-occurrence was scored with hypergeometric tests, and a repertoire-size bias correction was applied to TCR pairs. A later analysis estimated false discovery rates by permuting HLA or CMV assignments 20 times. In a later analysis, co-occurring TCRs were grouped using DBSCAN, and TCRdist sequence similarity was added for clustering within HLA-allele-positive subsets. Co-occurrence clustering excluded repertoires with fewer than 30,000 or more than 120,000 public chains, plus five with anomalous nucleotide sharing. TCRdb carries this immuneACCESS record with in-frame sequences only. Its versions omit some clonotypes, under half of them owing to an unresolved V gene in the studies checked, with the rest unexplained. Clonal size and the V and J genes are those of that table, whereas D and trimming came from the DNA. For this sample the table gives approximately 140,000 clones, of which roughly three fifths were detected only once. Of the sample, approximately 6.5% is held by the ten largest clones.

The germline V gene provides CDR1 SGHVS and CDR2 FNYEAQ. The CDR3 has 13 amino acids, counting the end cysteine and phenylalanine. This entry keeps only the CDR3 DNA: 39 bases, framed from base 1. Between the V and J ends, shortened by 3 bases and 5 bases respectively, the junction contains 10 bases. The receptor's source is an older woman in good health and CMV-seronegative. The rearrangement joined TRBV7-6 to TRBJ2-5; a tentative D call is TRBD2 (6 bases match). The sequenced material came from PBMCs. The nucleotide sequence is given as TGTGCCAGCAGCTTCGCACTAGCCGAGACCCAGTACTTC. It encodes CASSFALAETQYF. Full variable domain (CDR3 extended with the reference TRBV7-6 and TRBJ2-5 proteins): GAGVSQSPRYKVTKRGQDVALRCDPISGHVSLYWYRQALGQGPEFLTYFNYEAQQDKSGLPNDRFSAERPEGSISTLTIQRTEQRDSAMYRCASSFALAETQYFGPGTRLLVL.